Listed below are T cell receptor beta chains from one sample, sequenced in a study of T cell repertoires in cytomegalovirus infection. Via MiXCR, TCRdb re-called the reads, giving one row per CDR3 protein. This table has over 300,000 distinct CDR3 sequences, under 20% appearing once. Sequencing was performed on PBMCs. These receptors all come from a human donor in good health (CMV status not recorded). Some clones in this sample may be carry-over from other donors' samples. Both conserved end residues are part of each CDR3. The order of the fields is J gene, D gene, clone size, V gene, CDR3 DNA, CDR3 protein. A D gene is named only where the DNA matches it firmly. Clone sizes are given selectively: once, few, many, or a class where the clone is expanded.

TRBJ1-2,NA,many,TRBV7-2,TGTGCCAGCAGCCCCCGGCCAACAACGTTAAACTATGGCTACACCTTC,CASSPRPTTLNYGYTF
TRBJ1-1,NA,NA,TRBV5-1,TGCGCCAGCAGCTTGGGAGCCGAGAAAACTGAAGCTTTCTTT,CASSLGAEKTEAFF
TRBJ2-7,TRBD1,NA,TRBV15,TGTGCCACCAGCAGAGATAGGGGGACAGCCTACGAGCAGTACTTC,CATSRDRGTAYEQYF
TRBJ1-1,NA,few,TRBV12-3/TRBV12-4,TGTGCCAGCAGCAAACGAAGTACTGAAGCTTTCTTT,CASSKRSTEAFF
TRBJ2-7,NA,few,TRBV20-1,TGCAGTGCCAGGTCGATTAAGGGCAGGGCAAACGAGCAGTACTTC,CSARSIKGRANEQYF
TRBJ2-7,NA,few,TRBV19,TGTGCCAGTAGTAGAGAGAAGAATTACGAGCAGTACTTC,CASSREKNYEQYF
TRBJ2-5,TRBD1,NA,TRBV6-1,TGTGCCAGCAGTGAAGCCTGGACAGGGTCAGGGGAGACCCAGTACTTC,CASSEAWTGSGETQYF
TRBJ2-3,NA,NA,TRBV19,TGTGCCATAGCGGACCCGATTACAGATACGCAGTATTTT,CAIADPITDTQYF
TRBJ1-2,NA,many,TRBV6-2/TRBV6-3,TGTGCCAGCAGTTACCCCAACTATGGCTACACCTTC,CASSYPNYGYTF
TRBJ2-1,TRBD2,many,TRBV7-3,TGTGCCAGCAGCCCGGACCCTAGGGTAGCGGGGGGGCGAAATGAGCAGTTCTTC,CASSPDPRVAGGRNEQFF
TRBJ1-4,TRBD1,NA,TRBV28,TGTGCCAGCAGCCGAACAGGGGGCCCATGGGAAAAACTGTTTTTT,CASSRTGGPWEKLFF
TRBJ1-4,NA,many,TRBV12-3/TRBV12-4,TGTGCCAGCAGTTTAGGGGTCGAAAAACTGTTTTTT,CASSLGVEKLFF
TRBJ2-1,NA,NA,TRBV5-4,TGTGCCAGCAGCTTGCTGGCACATGAGCAGTTCTTC,CASSLLAHEQFF
TRBJ2-7,NA,many,TRBV7-2,TGTGCCAGCAGCTTATCAGGGTCCCTCTACGAGCAGTACTTC,CASSLSGSLYEQYF